This is a list of T cell receptor beta chains from one sample in a study of cytomegalovirus exposure and HLA in healthy donors. TCRdb's copy holds only in-frame clones and misses some; the assay was immunoSEQ multiplex PCR. The data contain about 56,000 clones, around 93% of them singletons. The specimen was PBMCs. All receptors derive from a woman aged 18 to 35 in good health and CMV-seropositive. Both conserved end residues are part of each CDR3. A D gene is named only where the DNA matches it firmly. Only part of the rows carry a size: once, few, many, or a class if the clone is expanded.

TRBJ1-1 TRBV2 NA NA CASSTGLHTEAFF TGTGCCAGCAGTACAGGGCTTCACACTGAAGCTTTCTTT
TRBJ2-7 TRBV7-2 NA NA CASSLEDSYEQYF TGTGCCAGCAGCTTAGAGGACAGTTACGAGCAGTACTTC
TRBJ1-4 TRBV28 TRBD1 NA CASSPRQGGEKLFF TGTGCCAGCAGTCCGCGACAGGGGGGGGAAAAACTGTTTTTT
TRBJ2-3 TRBV11-3 TRBD2 NA CASSFTSGGLDTQYF TGTGCCAGCAGCTTTACTAGCGGGGGGTTGGATACGCAGTATTTT
TRBJ1-1 TRBV6-1 NA NA CASSELPGGGNTEAFF TGTGCCAGCAGTGAACTCCCGGGAGGTGGGAACACTGAAGCTTTCTTT
TRBJ2-7 TRBV6-6 NA NA CASSRPDSTAPYEQYF TGTGCCAGCAGTCGCCCTGACAGTACAGCCCCCTACGAGCAGTACTTC
TRBJ1-4 TRBV11-2 NA once CASSSRPGQWDEKLFF TGTGCCAGCAGTTCTCGCCCCGGACAGTGGGATGAGAAACTGTTTTTT
TRBJ1-2 TRBV10-3 NA NA CAISVQGNYGYTF TGTGCCATCAGCGTTCAGGGTAACTATGGCTACACCTTC
TRBJ2-5 TRBV5-1 NA NA CASSWGAGALSKETQYF TGCGCCAGCAGCTGGGGCGCGGGGGCCCTATCGAAAGAGACCCAGTACTTC
TRBJ1-2 TRBV2 NA medium-sized CASTIPVQGRSNYGYTF TGTGCCAGCACCATCCCGGTGCAGGGGAGATCTAACTATGGCTACACCTTC
TRBJ1-1 TRBV7-9 NA NA CASSLLGSALNTEAFF TGTGCCAGCAGCTTATTGGGGAGTGCCTTGAACACTGAAGCTTTCTTT
TRBJ2-1 TRBV18 NA NA CASSSLDTFTSSYNEQFF TGTGCCAGCTCATCTCTGGACACTTTTACGAGCTCCTACAATGAGCAGTTCTTC
TRBJ1-6 TRBV7-9 TRBD1 few CASSLGTGDSGSPLHF TGTGCCAGCAGCTTAGGGACAGGAGACAGCGGATCACCCCTCCACTTT
TRBJ2-3 TRBV5-1 TRBD2 NA CASSLQRGATDTQYF TGCGCCAGCAGCTTGCAGCGGGGGGCGACAGATACGCAGTATTTT
TRBJ1-1 TRBV7-9 NA NA CASRPGGAGTEAFF TGTGCCAGCAGACCGGGGGGCGCGGGAACTGAAGCTTTCTTT
TRBJ2-1 TRBV6-1 TRBD2 NA CASSEWRTSGYNEQFF TGTGCCAGCAGTGAGTGGAGGACTAGCGGTTACAATGAGCAGTTCTTC
TRBJ1-6 TRBV28 TRBD1 once CASSLRNRGASPLHF TGTGCCAGCAGTCTCAGGAACAGGGGGGCTTCACCCCTCCACTTT
TRBJ1-5 TRBV19 TRBD1 NA CASSTTGGNQPQHF TGTGCCAGTAGCACGACAGGGGGCAATCAGCCCCAGCATTTT
TRBJ2-4 TRBV19 TRBD1 NA CASNRDSSKNIQYF TGTGCCAGCAATCGGGACAGCTCCAAAAACATTCAGTACTTC
TRBJ1-3 TRBV5-6 NA NA CASSYSSGNTIYF TGTGCCAGCAGTTACAGCTCTGGAAACACCATATATTTT
TRBJ2-7 TRBV7-8 TRBD1 NA CASSTERDRGLYEQYF TGTGCCAGCAGCACCGAGCGAGACAGGGGGCTCTACGAGCAGTACTTC
TRBJ1-4 TRBV7-6 TRBD1 NA CASSQTGAKARFNEKLFF TGTGCCAGCAGCCAGACAGGGGCCAAGGCTCGTTTTAATGAAAAACTGTTTTTT
TRBJ2-4 TRBV30 NA NA CAWSVLDKTIQYF TGTGCCTGGAGCGTTTTGGACAAGACCATTCAGTACTTC
TRBJ1-2 TRBV30 NA NA CAWSVVGGPSNYGYTF TGTGCCTGGAGTGTCGTCGGGGGTCCATCTAACTATGGCTACACCTTC
TRBJ2-2 TRBV2 TRBD2 NA CASYAGGPAGELFF TGTGCCAGCTACGCGGGGGGGCCCGCCGGGGAGCTGTTTTTT
TRBJ2-6 TRBV2 TRBD2 NA CASSDRGGASSGANVLTF TGTGCCAGCAGCGATCGGGGGGGCGCGAGCTCTGGGGCCAACGTCCTGACTTTC
TRBJ1-5 TRBV4-1 NA once CASSHPFEGGLNQPQHF TGCGCCAGCAGCCACCCCTTCGAGGGCGGACTCAATCAGCCCCAGCATTTT
TRBJ2-7 TRBV5-5 NA NA CASSFLAGTYEQYF TGTGCCAGCAGCTTTCTCGCAGGGACCTACGAGCAGTACTTC
TRBJ2-2 TRBV6-6 NA NA CASSYSGALNTGELFF TGTGCCAGCAGTTACTCAGGGGCATTGAACACCGGGGAGCTGTTTTTT
TRBJ1-2 TRBV7-2 TRBD1 NA CASSSRQGSYGYTF TGTGCCAGCAGCTCTCGACAGGGGAGCTATGGCTACACCTTC
TRBJ1-1 TRBV2 NA NA CASKVYRDTEAFF TGTGCCAGCAAGGTTTATCGGGACACTGAAGCTTTCTTT
TRBJ1-6 TRBV7-2 NA NA CASSLGQYRSYNSPLHF TGTGCCAGCAGCTTAGGACAGTATCGCTCCTATAATTCACCCCTCCACTTT
TRBJ2-2 TRBV2 NA NA CASLRVLNTGELFF TGTGCCAGCCTCCGGGTTCTAAACACCGGGGAGCTGTTTTTT
TRBJ2-1 TRBV29-1 NA NA CSALARGASYNEQFF TGCAGCGCCCTTGCCCGGGGGGCCTCCTACAATGAGCAGTTCTTC
TRBJ2-4 TRBV27 NA NA CASSSDRTGWKNIQYF TGTGCCAGCAGTTCCGACAGGACGGGTTGGAAAAACATTCAGTACTTC
TRBJ2-7 TRBV9 TRBD2 NA CASSESGGDYEQYF TGTGCCAGCAGCGAAAGCGGGGGGGACTACGAGCAGTACTTC
TRBJ2-7 TRBV28 NA NA CASSLAPDEQYF TGTGCCAGCAGTTTAGCTCCGGACGAGCAGTACTTC
TRBJ1-5 TRBV19 TRBD1 NA CASSRGQLPQHF TGTGCCAGTAGTAGGGGACAGTTGCCCCAGCATTTT
TRBJ2-2 TRBV29-1 TRBD1 NA CSVEDRGNTGELFF TGCAGCGTTGAGGACAGGGGGAACACCGGGGAGCTGTTTTTT
TRBJ2-5 TRBV2 TRBD2 NA CASRSRGGWETQYF TGTGCCAGCAGGAGCCGGGGGGGCTGGGAGACCCAGTACTTC
TRBJ1-5 TRBV27 NA NA CASSRGGQPQHF TGTGCCAGCTCCCGGGGGGGTCAGCCCCAGCATTTT
TRBJ2-7 TRBV30 NA once CAWSRDTPYEQYF TGTGCCTGGAGTCGGGACACCCCCTACGAGCAGTACTTC
TRBJ1-2 TRBV28 TRBD1 NA CASSFTRGQETYGYTF TGTGCCAGCAGTTTCACTCGAGGACAGGAGACCTATGGCTACACCTTC
TRBJ1-2 TRBV28 TRBD1 once CASSFPLTGGIYGYTF TGTGCCAGCAGTTTCCCGTTGACAGGGGGAATCTATGGCTACACCTTC
TRBJ1-4 TRBV19 NA NA CAIGNQSGEKLFF TGTGCCATCGGGAATCAGAGTGGTGAAAAACTGTTTTTT
TRBJ1-2 TRBV6-1 NA NA CASSSRTANYGYTF TGTGCCAGCAGTTCCCGGACAGCTAACTATGGCTACACCTTC
TRBJ2-7 TRBV5-1 TRBD1 NA CASSRGGQGAYEQYF TGCGCCAGCAGCCGGGGGGGACAGGGGGCCTACGAGCAGTACTTC
TRBJ2-1 TRBV25-1 NA NA CASSDPRDEQFF TGTGCCAGCAGTGATCCCCGCGATGAGCAGTTCTTC
TRBJ1-2 TRBV19 TRBD1 NA CASSIGGRGQWDYGYTF TGTGCCAGTAGTATAGGGGGCAGGGGGCAGTGGGACTATGGCTACACCTTC
TRBJ2-7 TRBV6-6 TRBD1 NA CASSLGQGRTYEQYF TGTGCCAGCAGTCTCGGACAGGGGAGGACCTACGAGCAGTACTTC
TRBJ1-1 TRBV5-1 NA NA CASSLDTNTEAFF TGCGCCAGCAGTCTAGATACCAATACTGAAGCTTTCTTT